Listed here is a single T cell receptor beta chain. As yet, its antigen is unknown. The germline V and J ends were trimmed by 8 bases and 6 bases, with 16 bases remaining between them. Germline V gene sequence: CDR1 SQVTM, CDR2 ANQGSEA. The CDR3 extends over 13 amino acids. The sample is drawn from a study of identical twins. Study-level results: Abundant beta clonotypes from cord blood bore fewer insertions; memory repertoires lacked this pattern. The study found excess low generation probability among twin-shared out-of-frame alpha sequences.

Template switching added a universal primer site, and cDNA bore unique molecular identifiers. MiXCR, applied by TCRdb to the 5' RACE reads, yields one record per CDR3 protein. This sample has around 230,000 distinct CDR3 sequences, with roughly a tenth found just once. Specimen: memory (CD45RO+) T cells sorted from blood. The TCR sequence derives from a woman aged 18-29 years in good health. V is TRBV29-1 and J is TRBJ2-2; no reliable D call. The CDR3 DNA reads as TGCAGCCCTGCGACGGTGTTCGCCGGGGAGCTGTTTTTT. It specifies CSPATVFAGELFF.